These 27 T cell receptor beta chains were all obtained from the same sample, sequenced in a study of shared clonotypes between healthy human individuals (dated by TCRdb to 2018 to 2021). The library was generated by the immunoSEQ multiplex PCR assay. What TCRdb holds here is the immuneACCESS table cut down to in-frame rearrangements. Part of the clones is not present; checked against another copy, under half of the missing clones reflect an unresolved V gene, and the others are unexplained. Counted in this sample were 2 million to 3 million clones; roughly 93% of them appeared once. The biggest ten clones account for 0.36% of the sample. Specimen: naive CD4+ T cells from PBMCs. The sample's cell subset or site, from its label and the paper: CD45RA+ positively selected. These receptor sequences come from a man aged 18 to 35 in good health. Some clones in this sample may be carry-over from other donors' samples.

This clone occurred once. The chain combines TRBV5-6 with TRBJ1-4, with 7 bases matching TRBD1. The CDR3 has 16 amino acids. Per germline, CDR1 SGHDT and CDR2 YYEEEE. The J segment lost 0 bases and the V segment lost 6 bases, leaving 8 bases of the junction unmatched. The CDR3 coding sequence is TGTGCCAGCACCTTCCGACAGGGATCAACTAATGAAAAACTGTTTTTT. This gives the protein CASTFRQGSTNEKLFF. Supplemented by reference TRBV5-6 and TRBJ1-4, the full variable domain reads DAGVTQSPTHLIKTRGQQVTLRCSPKSGHDTVSWYQQALGQGPQFIFQYYEEEERQRGNFPDRFSGHQFPNYSSELNVNALLLGDSALYLCASTFRQGSTNEKLFFGSGTQLSVL.

The chain carries TRBV5-4 and TRBJ2-2, with D possibly matching TRBD2 (6 bases). Germline lookup yields CDR1 SGHNT and CDR2 YYREEE (reference sequence). Trimming took off 3 bases at V and 0 bases at J, with 12 bases between the two ends. This CDR3 has 16 amino acids. CDR3 DNA: TGTGCCAGCAGCTGGCGGGGCGGGTCGAACACCGGGGAGCTGTTTTTT. It yields the protein CASSWRGGSNTGELFF.

V is TRBV7-9 and J is TRBJ2-3; D unclear. CDR3 length: 14 amino acids. Germline CDR1 SEHNR, CDR2 FQNEAQ (reference sequence). V lost 5 bases to trimming and J lost 2 bases, with 11 bases between them. This CDR3 is CASSQSLITDTQYF. The CDR3 DNA follows: TGTGCCAGCAGCCAGTCGCTAATCACAGATACGCAGTATTTT.

DNA of the CDR3: TGTGCCAGCAGCGCGGGACAGGGGAACACCATATATTTT. This codes for CASSAGQGNTIYF. This chain links TRBV7-8 with TRBJ1-3, with TRBD1 identical over 10 bases. Germline V gene lookup returns CDR1 SGHVS and CDR2 FQNEAQ. This CDR3 spans 13 amino acids. The V and J ends lost 5 bases and 7 bases, in that order; junction bases with no gene match: 2.

V usage is TRBV5-6 and J usage is TRBJ2-6; 9 nucleotides align to TRBD1. The V gene's germline CDR1 is SGHDT and CDR2 YYEEEE. V lost 2 bases to trimming and J lost 0 bases; unmatched junction nucleotides: 6. The CDR3 is made up of 18 amino acids. CDR3 loop: CASSFGQGPISGANVLTF. CDR3 nucleotide sequence: TGTGCCAGCAGCTTCGGACAGGGGCCAATCTCTGGGGCCAACGTCCTGACTTTC.

As to this clone: The sample has other DNA sequences that encode this CDR3 too. The gene calls are TRBV6-5 and TRBJ1-5; D may be TRBD1 (5 bases). Germline CDR1 and CDR2: MNHEY and SVGAGI. The CDR3 sequence is 14 residues long. The germline V and J ends were trimmed by 5 bases and 2 bases, with 10 bases remaining between them. The CDR3 reads CASSRGTGNQPQHF. In nucleotides, the CDR3 is TGTGCCAGCAGTCGAGGGACCGGCAATCAGCCCCAGCATTTT.

The chain joins TRBV4-2 to TRBJ1-2; 8 bases are a match to TRBD1. The V gene end was trimmed by 4 bases and the J gene end by 2 bases; junction bases not matched to a gene: 6. The length of the CDR3 is 15 residues. The germline V gene encodes CDR1 LGHNA and CDR2 YNFKEQ. CDR3 bases: TGTGCCAGCAGCCTAACCGGGACAGGCAACTATGGCTACACCTTC. This translates into CASSLTGTGNYGYTF.

The CDR3 nucleotides are TGTGCCTACGGGGGTTACTCTGGAAACACCATATATTTT. Its translation is CAYGGYSGNTIYF. The gene calls are TRBV30 and TRBJ1-3, with D possibly matching TRBD1 (5 bases). V lost 7 bases and J 0 bases, leaving 10 bases between the germline ends. The CDR3 consists of 13 residues. Germline V gives CDR1 GTSNPN, CDR2 SVGIG (reference sequence).

DNA of the CDR3: TGTGCCAGCAGCGTTCTTCCTACCCCCTACGAGCAGTACTTC. It specifies CASSVLPTPYEQYF. V usage is TRBV9 and J usage is TRBJ2-7, with no clear D. The CDR3 totals 14 residues. Germline CDR1 and CDR2: SGDLS and YYNGEE. The V end lost 2 bases, the J end lost 2 bases, and 11 bases lay between the germline ends.

The chain is built from TRBV10-3 and TRBJ2-1, with D possibly TRBD1 on 5 matching bases. The CDR3 runs 12 residues. Germline V gene data show CDR1 as ENHRY and CDR2 as SYGVKD. V was cut by 4 bases and J by 10 bases, with 11 bases left in between. The CDR3 DNA follows: TGTGCCATCAGTGTTGGTTCAGGGGAGCAGTTCTTC. It encodes CAISVGSGEQFF.

The chain couples TRBV28 to TRBJ2-1, with TRBD2 matching 11 bases. Germline assignment: CDR1 MDHEN and CDR2 SYDVKM. The CDR3 loop spans 17 amino acids. V shed 4 bases and J 8 bases; nucleotides not matched to a gene: 13. In DNA, the CDR3 is TGTGCCAGCAGTTCAGATCTTAGCGGGAGGGCCCGATATGAGCAGTTCTTC. Protein sequence: CASSSDLSGRARYEQFF.

The chain is built from TRBV11-2 and TRBJ1-1; D remains unclear. V lost 0 bases and J lost 0, with 11 bases in between. The CDR3 loop spans 16 amino acids. Germline V gene lookup returns CDR1 SGHAT and CDR2 FQNNGV. CDR3 amino acids: CASSLEWVLMNTEAFF. In DNA form, the CDR3 reads TGTGCCAGCAGCTTAGAGTGGGTGCTGATGAACACTGAAGCTTTCTTT.

This sequence joins TRBV19 and TRBJ2-1; 8 bases agree with TRBD2. The CDR3 contains 13 residues. Germline CDR1 reads LNHDA; CDR2 reads SQIVND (reference sequence). Germline trimming cut 3 bases from V and 7 bases from J; bases unmatched to any gene: 2. This chain's CDR3 is CASSIQRENEQFF. The DNA for the CDR3 is TGTGCCAGTAGTATCCAGCGGGAGAATGAGCAGTTCTTC.

This rearrangement joins TRBV5-1 to TRBJ2-7; D gene unclear. This CDR3 has 14 residues. Per the germline V gene, CDR1 is SGHRS and CDR2 is YFSETQ. The V end lost 0 bases, the J end lost 6 bases, and 13 bases lay between the germline ends. For the CDR3, the DNA is TGCGCCAGCAGCTTGGGACCCCCTTGGTCCGAGCAGTACTTC. Translating it yields CASSLGPPWSEQYF.

This sequence joins TRBV6-1 and TRBJ1-1; D gene ambiguous. The CDR3 extends over 13 amino acids. In germline, CDR1 is MNHNS, CDR2 SASEGT. Trimming stripped 3 bases from V and 1 base from J, with 6 bases between. CDR3 in DNA: TGTGCCAGCAGTGACTACCCGAACACTGAAGCTTTCTTT. It is translated as CASSDYPNTEAFF.

This clone was observed once. Different DNA sequences within this sample yield the same CDR3. The J gene is TRBJ2-5, the V gene TRBV28; TRBD2 matches at 8 bases. Germline V gene sequence: CDR1 MDHEN, CDR2 SYDVKM. The V and J ends lost 7 bases and 5 bases, in that order; junction bases with no gene match: 6. The CDR3 loop spans 13 amino acids. The CDR3 nucleotides read TGTGCCAGCACCCTTCGCGGGGGGGAGACCCAGTACTTC. This translates into CASTLRGGETQYF.

This chain links TRBV2 with TRBJ2-7; D gene ambiguous. The CDR3 extends over 13 amino acids. CDR1 and CDR2 from the germline V gene are SNHLY and FYNNEI. Trimming shortened V by 5 bases and J by 1 base, and 9 bases separated the two germline ends. This CDR3 reads CASSLMSSYEQYF. In DNA form, the CDR3 reads TGTGCCAGCAGTTTGATGAGTTCCTACGAGCAGTACTTC.

J is TRBJ2-7 and V is TRBV7-8, with 9 bases aligning to TRBD2. This CDR3 has 16 residues. Per germline, CDR1 SGHVS and CDR2 FQNEAQ. J was trimmed by 1 base and V by 2 bases; bases with no gene match: 6. The CDR3: CASSLRLAEWSYEQYF. The CDR3 nucleotides are TGTGCCAGCAGCTTACGACTAGCGGAATGGTCCTACGAGCAGTACTTC. The complete variable domain, with remaining parts taken from reference TRBV7-8 and TRBJ2-7, reads GAGVSQSPRYKVAKRGQDVALRCDPISGHVSLFWYQQALGQGPEFLTYFQNEAQLDKSGLPSDRFFAERPEGSVSTLKIQRTQQEDSAVYLCASSLRLAEWSYEQYFGPGTRLTVT.

This chain joins TRBV7-6 and TRBJ1-1; no definite D call. This CDR3 has 13 residues. CDR1 SGHVS and CDR2 FNYEAQ come from the germline V gene. Trimming shortened V by 5 bases and J by 1 base, and 8 bases separated the two germline ends. Here the CDR3 reads CASSPVQNTEAFF. The CDR3 nucleotides read TGTGCCAGCAGCCCCGTACAGAACACTGAAGCTTTCTTT.

The chain recombines TRBV6-5 with TRBJ2-7, with 10 positions matching TRBD1. The CDR3 is 15 residues long. Germline CDR1 is MNHEY and CDR2 is SVGAGI. The junction had 10 bases not matched to a gene; V was cut back by 5 bases and J by 6 bases. The CDR3 reads CASSLPGQGVGEQYF. The CDR3 region has the DNA TGTGCCAGCAGTCTCCCTGGACAGGGGGTCGGCGAGCAGTACTTC.

CDR3 in DNA: TGCGCCAGCACGCGAAATCTGGATTACTACAATGAGCAGTTCTTC. It translates to CASTRNLDYYNEQFF. V and J are TRBV5-1 and TRBJ2-1, with D hard to call. The CDR3 contains 15 residues. Trimming pared 6 bases from V and 3 bases from J, leaving 16 bases between. Germline values: CDR1 SGHRS, CDR2 YFSETQ.

The genes are TRBV5-1 and TRBJ2-2, with TRBD2 identical over 7 bases. This CDR3 region has 17 residues. Germline V CDR1 and CDR2: SGHRS, YFSETQ. After removal of 4 bases from V and 2 bases from J, the junction contained 11 bases not matched to a gene. The CDR3 nucleotides are TGCGCCAGCAGCCAAACCACCCAGCGGGGCAACACCGGGGAGCTGTTTTTT. Translated: CASSQTTQRGNTGELFF.

V usage is TRBV7-9 and J usage is TRBJ1-1, with TRBD1 identical over 8 bases. V was clipped by 4 bases and J by 1 base; unmatched bases: 8. Germline lookup yields CDR1 SEHNR and CDR2 FQNEAQ (reference sequence). The CDR3 length is 16 residues. CDR3 bases: TGTGCCAGCAGCTCGCTTGGGGACAGGCCGAACACTGAAGCTTTCTTT. As protein: CASSSLGDRPNTEAFF.

The chain employs TRBV29-1 and TRBJ2-1, with TRBD2 matching over 11 bases. Germline CDR1 and CDR2: SQVTM and ANQGSEA. The CDR3 is made up of 14 amino acids. The V segment lost 6 bases and the J segment 10 bases; nucleotides outside the gene matches: 11. The CDR3 sequence is CSVGISGRGSEQFF. Here the CDR3 DNA reads TGCAGCGTGGGGATTAGCGGGAGGGGGTCGGAGCAGTTCTTC.

V gene TRBV29-1 combines with J gene TRBJ1-1, with TRBD1 matching over 7 bases. The CDR3 is 12 residues long. Per the germline V gene, CDR1 is SQVTM and CDR2 is ANQGSEA. Trimming cost V 6 bases and J 4 bases; bases outside gene matches: 5. The DNA for the CDR3 is TGCAGCGTCATACAGGGGATCACTGAAGCTTTCTTT. This sequence encodes CSVIQGITEAFF.

The chain carries TRBV28 and TRBJ1-4; maybe TRBD1 (5 bases). The CDR3 runs to 14 residues. The V gene lost 6 bases and the J gene lost 8 bases, with 16 bases spanning the gap. Germline CDR1 and CDR2: MDHEN and SYDVKM. CDR3 residues: CASRHPDMWEKLFF. CDR3 nucleotides: TGTGCCAGCAGACACCCGGACATGTGGGAAAAACTGTTTTTT.

The chain joins TRBV6-1 to TRBJ2-7, with 10 bases matching TRBD2. The CDR3 is 15 amino acids. The V and J ends lost 1 base and 3 bases, in that order; junction bases with no gene match: 3. CDR1 and CDR2 (germline): MNHNS, SASEGT. This CDR3 is CASSEELAGFYEQYF. In DNA, the CDR3 is TGTGCCAGCAGTGAAGAACTAGCGGGATTCTACGAGCAGTACTTC.